The 26 T cell receptor beta chains in this list originate from one sample, sequenced in a study of prognosis after radiotherapy for stage I lung cancer. Using two-round multiplex PCR, the authors amplified TCR beta CDR3 from genomic DNA. It was primers specific to each TRBV and TRBJ gene that first-round PCR used. In TCRdb, the multiplex PCR reads were re-called with MiXCR into one record per CDR3 protein. The sample carries some 20,000 distinct CDR3 sequences, roughly 39% recorded once. This specimen was PBMCs, taken before or after stereotactic body radiation therapy (not recorded which). Receptors were obtained from a donor of 50 years or more with non-small cell lung cancer.

With regard to this clonotype: The junction and the germline gene differ at one end; a read error may be behind it. V gene TRBV7-2 combines with J gene TRBJ2-7, with TRBD2 matching over 9 bases. The CDR3 runs to 15 residues. Germline CDR1 SGHTA, CDR2 FQGNSA. The CDR3 spells CASSLDAGGPHEQYF. Here the CDR3 DNA reads TGTGCCAGTAGCTTAGACGCGGGAGGGCCCCACGAGCAGTACTTC.

In this sample, this clonotype turned up many times. The chain joins TRBV20-1 to TRBJ1-4; a possible D gene is TRBD1 (6 bases). Trimming took off 0 bases at V and 8 bases at J, with 16 bases between the two ends. Germline V CDR1 and CDR2: DFQATT, SNEGSKA (reference sequence). This CDR3 spans 15 amino acids. The CDR3 loop reads CSARDRGGGREKLFF. Here the CDR3 DNA reads TGCAGTGCTAGAGATCGGGGAGGGGGTAGGGAAAAACTGTTTTTT.

This clonotype was seen a single time. The rearrangement joins TRBV9 to TRBJ2-3; 9 bases are a match to TRBD1. With V trimmed by 4 bases and J by 4 bases, 7 bases remained unmatched. Germline CDR1 is SGDLS and CDR2 is YYNGEE. The length of the CDR3 is 15 residues. CDR3 in amino acids: CASSWVTGGSDTQYF. Here the CDR3 DNA reads TGTGCCAGCAGCTGGGTTACAGGGGGCTCAGATACGCAGTATTTT.

This clonotype has a handful of counts. This chain links TRBV6-2 or TRBV6-3 with TRBJ2-1; TRBD1 agrees at 9 bases. The CDR3 covers 15 residues. Germline trimming cut 2 bases from V and 4 bases from J; bases unmatched to any gene: 3. Germline V gene lookup returns CDR1 MNHEY and CDR2 SVGEGT. CDR3 sequence reads: CASSYGQGRYNEQFF. CDR3 DNA: TGTGCCAGCAGTTACGGACAGGGGCGTTACAATGAGCAGTTCTTC.

This clonotype was recorded many times. With a far larger clone one base away, a read error is the likely cause. The chain has TRBV7-9 and TRBJ2-1; unclear D gene. Germline CDR1 and CDR2: SEHNR and FQNEAQ (reference sequence). The CDR3 totals 12 residues. CDR3 nucleotides: TGTGCCAGCAGCTTAAGTGCCGGTGAGCGGTTCTTC. Translation: CASSLSAGERFF.

This clonotype came up many times. This chain links TRBV18 with TRBJ2-7, with D perhaps TRBD1 (5 bases). The CDR3 spans 14 residues. The ends were cut back, 3 bases at V and 1 base at J, with 10 bases in the middle. Germline CDR1 and CDR2: KGHSH and LQKENI. CDR3 residues: CASSPPGPSYEQYF. CDR3 DNA sequence: TGTGCCAGCTCACCCCCAGGGCCTTCCTACGAGCAGTACTTC.

The table lists this clonotype with many counts. This chain links TRBV19 with TRBJ2-3, with TRBD2 matching over 7 bases. V lost 10 bases and J lost 0; bases outside the gene matches: 10. CDR1 LNHDA and CDR2 SQIVND come from the germline V gene (reference sequence). The CDR3 covers 15 residues. The CDR3 region has the DNA TGTGCCACGCAAACCCGGGAGGCTAGCACAGATACGCAGTATTTT. Translated, it gives CATQTREASTDTQYF. Using reference TRBV19 and TRBJ2-3 for the parts outside the CDR3, the full variable domain is DGGITQSPKYLFRKEGQNVTLSCEQNLNHDAMYWYRQDPGQGLRLIYYSQIVNDFQKGDIAEGYSVSREKKESFPLTVTSAQKNPTAFYLCATQTREASTDTQYFGPGTRLTVL.

On this clonotype: A far larger clone lies a single base away; this is likely a read error. V is TRBV6-4 and J is TRBJ2-5, with D perhaps being TRBD1 or TRBD2 (5 bases each). CDR3 length: 13 residues. CDR1 and CDR2 (germline): MRHNA, SNTAGT. In DNA, the CDR3 is TGTGCCAGCAGTCCCCCAGGGACGGAGACCAAGTACTTC. It encodes CASSPPGTETKYF.

There are many counts of this clonotype. This rearrangement joins TRBV20-1 to TRBJ2-3; 8 bases map to TRBD2. CDR3 length: 15 amino acids. After removal of 0 bases from V and 3 bases from J, the junction contained 5 bases not matched to a gene. The germline V gene encodes CDR1 DFQATT and CDR2 SNEGSKA (reference sequence). The DNA of the CDR3 is TGCAGTGCTAGAGATCTTAAGCGGGGGACAGATACGCAGTATTTT. Its translation: CSARDLKRGTDTQYF.

Note on this clonotype: One junction end does not reproduce the germline sequence, and a read error may be involved. This chain uses TRBV11-3 with TRBJ1-5; D gene uncertain. The germline V gene has CDR1 SGHNT and CDR2 YENEEA. The CDR3 covers 14 residues. This chain's CDR3 is CASSPAGANQTQHF. CDR3 nucleotide sequence: TGTGCCAGCAGCCCTGCAGGAGCGAATCAGACCCAGCATTTT. Full variable domain (missing parts from reference TRBV11-3 and TRBJ1-5): EAGVVQSPRYKIIEKKQPVAFWCNPISGHNTLYWYLQNLGQGPELLIRYENEEAVDDSQLPKDRFSAERLKGVDSTLKIQPAELGDSAVYLCASSPAGANQTQHFGDGTRLSIL.

This clonotype was counted many times. The junction and the germline gene differ at one end; a read error may be behind it. This rearrangement joins TRBV7-7 to TRBJ2-1; D remains unclear. The CDR3 covers 13 residues. CDR1 SSHAT and CDR2 FNYEAQ come from the germline V gene (reference sequence). The CDR3 loop reads CASSLDGYNEQFF. DNA of the CDR3: TGTGCTAGCAGCTTAGATGGGTACAATGAGCAGTTCTTC.

V usage is TRBV6-5 and J usage is TRBJ2-2, with TRBD1 matching 11 bases. Trimming at V came to 4 bases and at J to 8 bases, leaving 6 bases not matched to a gene. From germline, CDR1 is MNHEY and CDR2 SVGAGI. The CDR3 length is 15 residues. The DNA for the CDR3 is TGTGCCAGCAGTTTGTGGGACAGGGGGGAAGGGGAGCTGTTTTTT. This codes for CASSLWDRGEGELFF.

The V call is TRBV5-1, the J call TRBJ1-2; 10 bases line up with TRBD1. CDR1 and CDR2 (germline): SGHRS, YFSETQ. V lost 4 bases to trimming and J lost 3 bases; unmatched junction nucleotides: 12. The CDR3 length is 17 residues. The CDR3 protein is CASSTGTGEAGYYGYTF. The DNA for the CDR3 is TGCGCCAGCAGCACCGGGACAGGGGAGGCAGGGTACTATGGCTACACCTTC. Filled out from reference TRBV5-1 and TRBJ1-2, the complete variable domain reads KAGVTQTPRYLIKTRGQQVTLSCSPISGHRSVSWYQQTPGQGLQFLFEYFSETQRNKGNFPGRFSGRQFSNSRSEMNVSTLELGDSALYLCASSTGTGEAGYYGYTFGSGTRLTVV.

About this clonotype itself: Possible read error: a much larger clone is one base away. The chain employs TRBV10-3 and TRBJ1-1; D not resolved. The V and J ends lost 4 bases and 7 bases respectively, with 7 bases between them. Germline loops: CDR1 ENHRY, CDR2 SYGVKD. This CDR3 contains 11 residues. CDR3 DNA sequence: TGTGCCATCAGTGCCGATAGTGAAGCTTTCTTT. This sequence encodes CAISADSEAFF.

This clonotype has a count of ten or more. The rearrangement uses TRBV19 and TRBJ2-1, with 8 positions matching TRBD2. Germline CDR1 reads LNHDA; CDR2 reads SQIVND (reference sequence). The V and J ends lost 10 bases and 10 bases, in that order; junction bases with no gene match: 6. CDR3 length: 11 amino acids. The CDR3 sequence: CATTGTREQFF. DNA of the CDR3: TGTGCCACCACCGGGACTAGGGAGCAGTTCTTC. The entire variable domain, with the rest obtained from reference TRBV19 and TRBJ2-1, is as follows: DGGITQSPKYLFRKEGQNVTLSCEQNLNHDAMYWYRQDPGQGLRLIYYSQIVNDFQKGDIAEGYSVSREKKESFPLTVTSAQKNPTAFYLCATTGTREQFFGPGTRLTVL.

V and J are TRBV28 and TRBJ2-7; 9 bases align to TRBD2. The germline CDR1 and CDR2 sequences are MDHEN and SYDVKM. This CDR3 is 13 amino acids long. The junction had 3 bases not matched to a gene; V was cut back by 3 bases and J by 6 bases. CDR3 nucleotides: TGTGCCAGCAGTTTGCTAGCGGGAAGCGAGCAGTACTTC. As protein: CASSLLAGSEQYF.

The J gene is TRBJ1-5, the V gene TRBV20-1; D unresolved. V was cut by 2 bases and J by 6 bases, with 8 bases left in between. Germline V CDR1 and CDR2: DFQATT, SNEGSKA (reference sequence). The CDR3 length is 12 residues. The DNA of the CDR3 is TGCAGTGCTAGATCGGTTACTCAGCCCCAGCATTTT. Amino acids: CSARSVTQPQHF.

The rearrangement joins TRBV4-1 to TRBJ2-7; D tentatively fits TRBD1 or TRBD2 (5 bases each). Per germline, CDR1 MGHRA and CDR2 YSYEKL. This CDR3 is built from 15 residues. V lost 0 bases and J lost 6, with 15 bases in between. CDR3 in amino acids: CASSQDRDPAREQYF. The CDR3 DNA reads as TGCGCCAGCAGCCAAGATAGGGACCCGGCGCGCGAGCAGTACTTC.

This clonotype appeared many times. The J gene is TRBJ2-2, the V gene TRBV9; D perhaps matches TRBD2 (6 bases). Per the germline V gene, CDR1 is SGDLS and CDR2 is YYNGEE. The CDR3 sequence is 15 residues long. Between the trimmed V and J ends, which lost 0 bases and 9 bases, there was a span of 15 bases. Here the CDR3 reads CASSVDGTPGRELFF. The CDR3, as DNA: TGTGCCAGCAGCGTAGACGGGACTCCGGGCAGGGAGCTGTTTTTT. The whole variable domain, filled in from reference TRBV9 and TRBJ2-2, reads DSGVTQTPKHLITATGQRVTLRCSPRSGDLSVYWYQQSLDQGLQFLIQYYNGEERAKGNILERFSAQQFPDLHSELNLSSLELGDSALYFCASSVDGTPGRELFFGEGSRLTVL.

The rearrangement uses TRBV19 and TRBJ2-3; no reliable D call. The length of the CDR3 is 15 residues. The germline V gene encodes CDR1 LNHDA and CDR2 SQIVND (reference sequence). Trimming stripped 0 bases from V and 1 base from J, with 8 bases between. CDR3 amino acids: CASSIDGSRTDTQYF. CDR3 nucleotides: TGTGCCAGTAGTATAGATGGTAGCCGCACAGATACGCAGTATTTT.

A word on this clonotype: At one of its ends the junction is not consistent with the germline gene, which may arise from a read error. V and J are TRBV6-2 or TRBV6-3 and TRBJ2-1, with 9 bases fitting TRBD2. The V gene's germline CDR1 is MNHEY and CDR2 SVGEGT. The CDR3 is 18 residues long. The CDR3 region is CVSRLAGTNPISYNEQFF. The CDR3 DNA reads TGTGTCAGCAGGCTAGCGGGAACAAACCCGATCTCCTACAATGAGCAGTTCTTC.

A remark on this clonotype: Because the CDR3's place on the DNA is in doubt, the DNA is left out and the CDR3 is given as listed by TCRdb. This sequence joins TRBV28 and TRBJ2-2; TRBD1 reflects the table's D call only, with no check against the DNA. Germline-derived CDR1 and CDR2 are MDHEN and SYDVKM. The CDR3 extends over 14 residues, inclusive of both ends. CDR3 in amino acids: CASTSGQYVGELFF.

This clonotype came up many times. The chain couples TRBV7-3 to TRBJ2-3; D is possibly TRBD1 or TRBD2 (7 bases each). This CDR3 has 14 residues. Germline V gene data show CDR1 as SGHTA and CDR2 as FQGTGA. V lost 7 bases, J lost 6 bases, and 17 bases lay in between. CDR3 in amino acids: CASTRGGAEDTQYF. DNA of the CDR3: TGTGCCAGCACCAGGGGGGGGGCAGAGGATACGCAGTATTTT.

This clonotype came up many times. The J gene is TRBJ2-5, the V gene TRBV6-2 or TRBV6-3; possibly TRBD1 for D (7 bases). Germline V gene lookup returns CDR1 MNHEY and CDR2 SVGEGT. The CDR3 is made up of 14 amino acids. Trimming removed 6 bases from V and 7 bases from J, with 18 bases in between. The CDR3 DNA reads TGTGCCAGCAGACGACAGGGTAGGGAGGCGACCCAGTACTTC. Translation: CASRRQGREATQYF.

This clonotype was counted many times. The V gene is TRBV4-2, the J gene TRBJ2-3; 9 bases fit TRBD2. Trimming at V came to 0 bases and at J to 9 bases, leaving 13 bases not matched to a gene. The CDR3 has 17 amino acids. Germline lookup yields CDR1 LGHNA and CDR2 YNFKEQ. In DNA form, the CDR3 reads TGTGCCAGCAGCCAAGATGCCTCGACTAGCGGCCGGATCACGCAGTATTTT. This sequence encodes CASSQDASTSGRITQYF.

The J gene is TRBJ2-7, the V gene TRBV5-1; no clear D. CDR3 length: 19 residues. The germline V gene has CDR1 SGHRS and CDR2 YFSETQ. Trimming removed 3 bases at V and 9 bases at J, with 34 bases between. The chain's CDR3 is CASSSGTLEVGYARKVQYF. The CDR3 bases are TGCGCCAGCAGCTCGGGCACTCTAGAGGTCGGGTATGCACGAAAGGTGCAGTACTTC. Using reference TRBV5-1 and TRBJ2-7 for the parts outside the CDR3, the full variable domain is KAGVTQTPRYLIKTRGQQVTLSCSPISGHRSVSWYQQTPGQGLQFLFEYFSETQRNKGNFPGRFSGRQFSNSRSEMNVSTLELGDSALYLCASSSGTLEVGYARKVQYFGPGTRLTVT.